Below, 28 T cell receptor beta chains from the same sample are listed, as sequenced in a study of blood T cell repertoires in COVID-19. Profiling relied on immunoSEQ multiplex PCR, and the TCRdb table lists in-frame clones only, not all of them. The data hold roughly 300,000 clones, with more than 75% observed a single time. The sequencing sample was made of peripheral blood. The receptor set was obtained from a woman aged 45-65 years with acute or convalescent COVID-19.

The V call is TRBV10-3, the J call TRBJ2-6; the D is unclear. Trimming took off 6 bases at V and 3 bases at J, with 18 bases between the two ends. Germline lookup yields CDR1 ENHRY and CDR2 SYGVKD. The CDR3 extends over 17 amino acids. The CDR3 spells CAISRSRLLYGANVLTF. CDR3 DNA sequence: TGTGCCATCAGCCGATCAAGACTCCTCTATGGGGCCAACGTCCTGACTTTC.

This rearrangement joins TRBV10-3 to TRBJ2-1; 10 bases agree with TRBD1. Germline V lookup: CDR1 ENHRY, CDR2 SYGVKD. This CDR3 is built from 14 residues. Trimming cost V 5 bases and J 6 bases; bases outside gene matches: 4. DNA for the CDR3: TGTGCCATCAGTACCGGGACAGGGGTCAATGAGCAGTTCTTC. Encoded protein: CAISTGTGVNEQFF.

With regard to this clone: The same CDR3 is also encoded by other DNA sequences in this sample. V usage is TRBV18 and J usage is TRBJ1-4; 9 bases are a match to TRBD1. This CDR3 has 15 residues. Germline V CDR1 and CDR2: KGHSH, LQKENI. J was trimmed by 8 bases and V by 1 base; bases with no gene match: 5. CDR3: CASSPRTGGGEKLFF. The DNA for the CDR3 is TGTGCCAGCTCACCACGTACAGGGGGCGGCGAAAAACTGTTTTTT.

The CDR3 sequence: CASRLNRAHGYTF. CDR3 bases: TGTGCCAGCAGACTTAACAGGGCTCATGGCTACACCTTC. The genes are TRBV27 and TRBJ1-2; perhaps TRBD1 as D (6 bases). Germline loops: CDR1 MNHEY, CDR2 SMNVEV (reference sequence). V dropped 6 bases and J dropped 6 bases, with 14 bases sitting between them. The CDR3 has 13 amino acids.

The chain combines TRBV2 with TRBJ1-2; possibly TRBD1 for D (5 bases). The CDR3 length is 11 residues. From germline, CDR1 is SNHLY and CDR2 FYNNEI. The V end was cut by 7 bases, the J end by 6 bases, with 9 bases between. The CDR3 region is CASKTVDGYTF. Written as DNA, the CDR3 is TGTGCCAGCAAGACAGTAGATGGCTACACCTTC.

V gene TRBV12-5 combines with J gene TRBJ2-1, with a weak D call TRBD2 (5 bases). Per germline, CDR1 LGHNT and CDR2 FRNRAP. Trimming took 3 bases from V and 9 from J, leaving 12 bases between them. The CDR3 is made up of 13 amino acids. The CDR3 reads CASGFGGRGEQFF. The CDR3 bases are TGTGCTAGTGGTTTCGGAGGCCGCGGTGAGCAGTTCTTC.

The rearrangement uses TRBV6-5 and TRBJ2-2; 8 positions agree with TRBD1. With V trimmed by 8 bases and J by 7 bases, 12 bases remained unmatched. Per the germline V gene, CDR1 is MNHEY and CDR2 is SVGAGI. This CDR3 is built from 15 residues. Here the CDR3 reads CASLGRQGAYGELFF. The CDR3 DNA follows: TGTGCCAGCCTTGGGAGGCAGGGGGCCTACGGGGAGCTGTTTTTT.

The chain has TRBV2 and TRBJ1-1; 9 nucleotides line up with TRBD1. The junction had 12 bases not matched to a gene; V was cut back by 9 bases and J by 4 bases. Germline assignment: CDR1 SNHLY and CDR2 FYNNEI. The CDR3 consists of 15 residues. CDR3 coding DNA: TGTGCCAGGGGGACCACCTTGGACAGGGGCACTGAAGCTTTCTTT. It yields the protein CARGTTLDRGTEAFF.

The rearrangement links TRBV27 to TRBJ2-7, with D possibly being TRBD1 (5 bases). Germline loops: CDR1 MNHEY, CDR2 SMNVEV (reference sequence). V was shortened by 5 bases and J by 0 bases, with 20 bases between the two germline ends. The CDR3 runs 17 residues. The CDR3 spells CASSITGSTSFSYEQYF. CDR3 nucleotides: TGTGCCAGCAGTATAACAGGCAGTACATCTTTCTCCTACGAGCAGTACTTC.

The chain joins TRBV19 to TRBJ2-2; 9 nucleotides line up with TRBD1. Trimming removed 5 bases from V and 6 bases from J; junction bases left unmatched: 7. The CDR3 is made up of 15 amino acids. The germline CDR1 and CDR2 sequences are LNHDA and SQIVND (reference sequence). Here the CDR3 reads CASSLDRGWAGELFF. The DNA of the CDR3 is TGTGCCAGTAGTCTCGACAGGGGGTGGGCCGGGGAGCTGTTTTTT.

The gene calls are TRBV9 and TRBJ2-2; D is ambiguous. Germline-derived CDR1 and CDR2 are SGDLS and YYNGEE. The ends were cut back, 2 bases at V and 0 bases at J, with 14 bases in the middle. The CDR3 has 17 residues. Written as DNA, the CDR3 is TGTGCCAGCAGCGTTACCCCCGGGTTAGCGAACACCGGGGAGCTGTTTTTT. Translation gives CASSVTPGLANTGELFF.

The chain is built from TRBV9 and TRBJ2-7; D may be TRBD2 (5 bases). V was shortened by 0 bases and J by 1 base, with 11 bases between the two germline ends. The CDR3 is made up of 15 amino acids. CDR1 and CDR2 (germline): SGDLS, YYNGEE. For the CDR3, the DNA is TGTGCCAGCAGCGTAGGAGGGTTGCGATCCTACGAGCAGTACTTC. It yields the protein CASSVGGLRSYEQYF.

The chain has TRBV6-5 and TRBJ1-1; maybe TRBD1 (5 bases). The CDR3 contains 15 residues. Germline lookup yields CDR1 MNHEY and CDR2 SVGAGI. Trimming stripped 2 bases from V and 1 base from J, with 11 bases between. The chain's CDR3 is CASSYGQGGNTEAFF. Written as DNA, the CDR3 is TGTGCCAGCAGTTACGGGCAGGGCGGGAACACTGAAGCTTTCTTT.

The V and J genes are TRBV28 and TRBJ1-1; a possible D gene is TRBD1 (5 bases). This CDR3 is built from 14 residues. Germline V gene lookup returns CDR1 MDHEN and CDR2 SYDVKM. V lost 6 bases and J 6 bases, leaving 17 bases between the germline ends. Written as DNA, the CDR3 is TGTGCCAGCAGCCAGGCAGGGACTGTCGCTGAAGCTTTCTTT. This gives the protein CASSQAGTVAEAFF.

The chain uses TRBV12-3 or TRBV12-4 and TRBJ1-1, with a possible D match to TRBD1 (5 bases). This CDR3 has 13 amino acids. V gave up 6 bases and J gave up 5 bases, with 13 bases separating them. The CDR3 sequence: CASSHPRDTEAFF. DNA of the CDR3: TGTGCCAGCAGCCACCCCAGGGATACTGAAGCTTTCTTT.

The CDR3 protein is CASNQYRETGELFF. CDR3 bases: TGTGCCAGCAACCAATACAGGGAGACCGGGGAGCTGTTTTTT. This rearrangement joins TRBV7-9 to TRBJ2-2; D possibly corresponds to TRBD1 (6 bases). Germline lookup yields CDR1 SEHNR and CDR2 FQNEAQ (reference sequence). The V end was cut by 7 bases, the J end by 5 bases, with 14 bases between. The CDR3 covers 14 residues.

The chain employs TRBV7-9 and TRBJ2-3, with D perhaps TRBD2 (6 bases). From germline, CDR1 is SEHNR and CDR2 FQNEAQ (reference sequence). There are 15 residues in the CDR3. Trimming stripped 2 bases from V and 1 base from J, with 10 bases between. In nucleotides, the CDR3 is TGTGCCAGCAGCTTACCGGGACTCGGCACAGATACGCAGTATTTT. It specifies CASSLPGLGTDTQYF.

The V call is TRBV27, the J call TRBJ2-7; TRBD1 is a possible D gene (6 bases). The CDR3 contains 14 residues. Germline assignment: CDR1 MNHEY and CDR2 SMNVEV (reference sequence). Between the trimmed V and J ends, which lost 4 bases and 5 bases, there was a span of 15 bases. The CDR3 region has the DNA TGTGCCAGCAGTTCCACCACAGGGCACCACGAGCAGTACTTC. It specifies CASSSTTGHHEQYF.

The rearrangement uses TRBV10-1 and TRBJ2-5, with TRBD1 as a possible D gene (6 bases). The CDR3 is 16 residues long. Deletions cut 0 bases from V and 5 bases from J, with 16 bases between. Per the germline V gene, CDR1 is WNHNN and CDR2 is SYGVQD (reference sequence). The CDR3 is CASSESHREDGETQYF. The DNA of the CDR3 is TGCGCCAGCAGTGAGTCACACAGGGAAGACGGGGAGACCCAGTACTTC.

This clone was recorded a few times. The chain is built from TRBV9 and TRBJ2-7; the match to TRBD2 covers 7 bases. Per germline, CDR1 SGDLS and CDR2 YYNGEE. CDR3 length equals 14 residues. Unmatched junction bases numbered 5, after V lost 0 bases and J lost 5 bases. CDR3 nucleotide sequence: TGTGCCAGCAGCGTAGCGGGAGGTCTCAACGAGCAGTACTTC. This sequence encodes CASSVAGGLNEQYF.

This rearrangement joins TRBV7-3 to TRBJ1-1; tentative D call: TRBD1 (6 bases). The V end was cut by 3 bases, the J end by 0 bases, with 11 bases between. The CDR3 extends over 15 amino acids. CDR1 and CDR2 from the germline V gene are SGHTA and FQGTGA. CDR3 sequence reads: CASSLGGPMNTEAFF. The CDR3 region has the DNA TGTGCCAGCAGCTTGGGGGGGCCTATGAACACTGAAGCTTTCTTT.

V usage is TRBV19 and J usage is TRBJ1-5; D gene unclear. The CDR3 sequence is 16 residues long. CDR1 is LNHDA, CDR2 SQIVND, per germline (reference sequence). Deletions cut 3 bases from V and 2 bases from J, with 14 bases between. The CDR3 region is CASSIARRPGNQPQHF. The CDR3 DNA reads TGTGCCAGTAGTATCGCGAGGAGACCGGGCAATCAGCCCCAGCATTTT. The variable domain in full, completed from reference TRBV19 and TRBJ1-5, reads DGGITQSPKYLFRKEGQNVTLSCEQNLNHDAMYWYRQDPGQGLRLIYYSQIVNDFQKGDIAEGYSVSREKKESFPLTVTSAQKNPTAFYLCASSIARRPGNQPQHFGDGTRLSIL.

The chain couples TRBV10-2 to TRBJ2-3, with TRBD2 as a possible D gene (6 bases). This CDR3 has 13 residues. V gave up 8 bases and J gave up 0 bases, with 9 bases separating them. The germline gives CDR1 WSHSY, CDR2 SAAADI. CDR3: CASGGYSTDTQYF. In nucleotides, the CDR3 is TGCGCCAGCGGAGGGTATAGCACAGATACGCAGTATTTT.

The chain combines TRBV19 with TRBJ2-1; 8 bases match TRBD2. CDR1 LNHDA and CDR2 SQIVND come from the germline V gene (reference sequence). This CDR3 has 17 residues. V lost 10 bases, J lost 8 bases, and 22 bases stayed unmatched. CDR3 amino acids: CATYPGGVGLAPHEQFF. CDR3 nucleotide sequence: TGTGCCACCTACCCGGGGGGCGTAGGACTAGCTCCCCATGAGCAGTTCTTC.

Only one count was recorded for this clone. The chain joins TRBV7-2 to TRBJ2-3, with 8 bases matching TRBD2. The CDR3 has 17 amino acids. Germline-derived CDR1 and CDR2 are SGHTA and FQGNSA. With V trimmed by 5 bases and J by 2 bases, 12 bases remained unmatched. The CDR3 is CASSPRGTSLITDTQYF. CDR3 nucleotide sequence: TGTGCCAGCAGCCCTAGGGGGACTAGTCTAATCACAGATACGCAGTATTTT.

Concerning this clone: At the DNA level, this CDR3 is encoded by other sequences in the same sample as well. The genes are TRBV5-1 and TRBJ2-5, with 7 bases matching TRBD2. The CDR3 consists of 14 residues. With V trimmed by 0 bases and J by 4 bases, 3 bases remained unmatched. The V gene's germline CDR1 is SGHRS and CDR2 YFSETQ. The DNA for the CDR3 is TGCGCCAGCAGCTTGGCGGGGGGAGGAGAGACCCAGTACTTC. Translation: CASSLAGGGETQYF. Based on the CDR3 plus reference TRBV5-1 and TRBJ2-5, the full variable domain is KAGVTQTPRYLIKTRGQQVTLSCSPISGHRSVSWYQQTPGQGLQFLFEYFSETQRNKGNFPGRFSGRQFSNSRSEMNVSTLELGDSALYLCASSLAGGGETQYFGPGTRLLVL.

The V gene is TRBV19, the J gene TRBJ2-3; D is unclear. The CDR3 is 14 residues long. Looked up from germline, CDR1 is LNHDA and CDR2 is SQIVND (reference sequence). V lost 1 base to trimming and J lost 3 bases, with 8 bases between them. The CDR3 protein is CASSIGPRTDTQYF. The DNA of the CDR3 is TGTGCCAGTAGTATAGGTCCGAGGACAGATACGCAGTATTTT.

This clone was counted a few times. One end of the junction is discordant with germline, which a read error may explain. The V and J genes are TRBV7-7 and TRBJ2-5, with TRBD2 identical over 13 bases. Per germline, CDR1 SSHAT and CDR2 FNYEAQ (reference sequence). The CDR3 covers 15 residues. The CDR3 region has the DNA TGTGCTAGCAGCCTCGGACTAGCGGGAGCGGAGACCCAGTACTTC. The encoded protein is CASSLGLAGAETQYF.